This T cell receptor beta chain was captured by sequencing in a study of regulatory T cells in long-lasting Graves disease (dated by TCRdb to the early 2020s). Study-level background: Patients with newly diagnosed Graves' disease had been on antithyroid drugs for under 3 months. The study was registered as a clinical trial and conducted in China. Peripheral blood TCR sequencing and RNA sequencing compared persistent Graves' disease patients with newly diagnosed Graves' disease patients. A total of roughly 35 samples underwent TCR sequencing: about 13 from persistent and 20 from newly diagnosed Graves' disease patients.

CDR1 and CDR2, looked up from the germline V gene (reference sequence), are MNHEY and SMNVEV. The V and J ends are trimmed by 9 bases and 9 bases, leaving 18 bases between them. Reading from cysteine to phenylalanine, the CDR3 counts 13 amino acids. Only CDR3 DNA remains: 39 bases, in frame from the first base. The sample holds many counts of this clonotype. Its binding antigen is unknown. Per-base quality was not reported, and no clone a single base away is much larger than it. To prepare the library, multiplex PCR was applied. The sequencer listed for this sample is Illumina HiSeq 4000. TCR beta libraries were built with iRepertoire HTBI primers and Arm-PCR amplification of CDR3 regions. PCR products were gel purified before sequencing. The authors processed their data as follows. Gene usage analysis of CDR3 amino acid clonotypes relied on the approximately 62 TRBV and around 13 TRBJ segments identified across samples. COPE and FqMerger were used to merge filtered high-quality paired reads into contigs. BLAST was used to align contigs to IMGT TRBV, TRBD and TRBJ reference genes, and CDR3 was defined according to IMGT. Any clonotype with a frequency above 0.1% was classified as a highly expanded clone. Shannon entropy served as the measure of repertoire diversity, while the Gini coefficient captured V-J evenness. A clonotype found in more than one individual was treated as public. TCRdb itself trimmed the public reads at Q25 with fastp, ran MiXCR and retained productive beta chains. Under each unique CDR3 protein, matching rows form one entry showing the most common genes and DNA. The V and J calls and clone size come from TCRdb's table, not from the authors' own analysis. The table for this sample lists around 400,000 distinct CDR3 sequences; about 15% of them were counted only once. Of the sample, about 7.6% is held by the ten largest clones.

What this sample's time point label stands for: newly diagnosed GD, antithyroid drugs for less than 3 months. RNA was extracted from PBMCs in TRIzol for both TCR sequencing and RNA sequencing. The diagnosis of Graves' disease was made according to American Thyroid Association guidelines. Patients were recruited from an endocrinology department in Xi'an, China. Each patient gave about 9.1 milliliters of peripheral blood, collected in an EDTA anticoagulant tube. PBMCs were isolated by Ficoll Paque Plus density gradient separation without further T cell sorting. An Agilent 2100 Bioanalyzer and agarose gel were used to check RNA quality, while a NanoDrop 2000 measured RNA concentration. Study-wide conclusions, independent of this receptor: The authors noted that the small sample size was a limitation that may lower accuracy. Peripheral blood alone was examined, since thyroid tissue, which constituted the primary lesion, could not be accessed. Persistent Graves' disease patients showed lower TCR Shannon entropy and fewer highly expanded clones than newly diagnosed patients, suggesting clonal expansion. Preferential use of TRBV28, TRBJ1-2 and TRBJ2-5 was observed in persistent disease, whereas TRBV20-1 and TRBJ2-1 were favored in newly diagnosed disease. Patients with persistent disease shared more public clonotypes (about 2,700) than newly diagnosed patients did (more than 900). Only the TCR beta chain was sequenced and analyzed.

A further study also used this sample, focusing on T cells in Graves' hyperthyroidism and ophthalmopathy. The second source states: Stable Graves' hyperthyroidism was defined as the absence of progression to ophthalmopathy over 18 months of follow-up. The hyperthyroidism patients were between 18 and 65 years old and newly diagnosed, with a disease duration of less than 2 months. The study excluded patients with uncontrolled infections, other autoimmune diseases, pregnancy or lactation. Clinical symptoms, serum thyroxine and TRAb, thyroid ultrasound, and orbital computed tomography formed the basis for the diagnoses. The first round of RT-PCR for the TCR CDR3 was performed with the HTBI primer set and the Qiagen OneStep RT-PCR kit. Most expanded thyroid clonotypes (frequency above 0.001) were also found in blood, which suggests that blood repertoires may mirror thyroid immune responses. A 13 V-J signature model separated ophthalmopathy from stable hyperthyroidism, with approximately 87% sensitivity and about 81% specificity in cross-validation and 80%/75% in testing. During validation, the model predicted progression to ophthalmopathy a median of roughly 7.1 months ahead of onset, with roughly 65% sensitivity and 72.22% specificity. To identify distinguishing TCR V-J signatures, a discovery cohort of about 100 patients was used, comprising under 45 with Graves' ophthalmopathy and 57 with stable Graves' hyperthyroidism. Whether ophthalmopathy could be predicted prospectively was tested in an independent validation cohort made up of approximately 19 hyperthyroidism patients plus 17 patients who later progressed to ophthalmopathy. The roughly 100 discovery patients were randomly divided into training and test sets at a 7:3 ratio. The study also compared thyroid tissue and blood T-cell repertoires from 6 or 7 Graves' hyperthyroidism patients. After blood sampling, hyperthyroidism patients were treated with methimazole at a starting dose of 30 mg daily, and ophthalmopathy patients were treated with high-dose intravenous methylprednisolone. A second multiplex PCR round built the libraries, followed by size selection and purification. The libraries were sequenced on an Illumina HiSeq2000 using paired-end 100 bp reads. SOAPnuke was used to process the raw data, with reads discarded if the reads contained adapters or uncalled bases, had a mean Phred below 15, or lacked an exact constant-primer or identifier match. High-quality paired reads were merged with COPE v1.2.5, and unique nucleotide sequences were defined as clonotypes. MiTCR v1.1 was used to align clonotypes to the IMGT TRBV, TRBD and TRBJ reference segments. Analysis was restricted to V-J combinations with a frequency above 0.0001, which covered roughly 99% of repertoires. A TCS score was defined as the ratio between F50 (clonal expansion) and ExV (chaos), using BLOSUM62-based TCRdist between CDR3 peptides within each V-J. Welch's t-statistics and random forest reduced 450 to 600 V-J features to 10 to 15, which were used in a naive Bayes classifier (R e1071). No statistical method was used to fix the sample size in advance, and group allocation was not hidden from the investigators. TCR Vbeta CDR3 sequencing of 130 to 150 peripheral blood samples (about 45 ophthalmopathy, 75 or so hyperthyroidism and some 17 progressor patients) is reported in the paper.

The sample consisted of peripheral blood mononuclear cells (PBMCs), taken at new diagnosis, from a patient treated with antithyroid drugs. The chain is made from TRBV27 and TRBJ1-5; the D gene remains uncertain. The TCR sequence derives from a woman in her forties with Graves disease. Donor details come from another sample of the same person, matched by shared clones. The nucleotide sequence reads TGTGCCAGTCAGCAGGCTCGAAATTGGCCCCAGCATTTT. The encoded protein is CASQQARNWPQHF.